This T cell receptor beta chain was documented in a study of blood T cell repertoires in COVID-19. Study as a whole: The study drew acute and convalescent COVID-19 samples from the United States, Italy and Spain. Sample material is recorded as cDNA or gDNA derived from T cells, B-cell-depleted T cells, or PBMCs.

Authors' data handling: Nucleated cell number was recorded as an estimate derived from reference gene primer amplification. The data were produced by immunoSEQ multiplex PCR, yet TCRdb's version contains in-frame clones alone and is incomplete. V, J and clone size are taken as reported in that table, and D and trimming were inferred from the DNA itself. There are tens of thousands of clones in the sample; 75% to 90% occur only once, and 6% to 7.5% lies in the top ten. Trimming left V 4 bases short and J 0 bases short, with 13 bases between. In germline, CDR1 is SGHRS, CDR2 YFSETQ. The CDR3 length is 15 residues.

The clonotype originates from a man aged 55 to 70 with active COVID-19. Sequenced material: peripheral blood. The V and J genes are TRBV5-1 and TRBJ1-2, with a possible D match to TRBD1 (5 bases). CDR3 region: CASSTGRVANYGYTF. CDR3 sequence (DNA): TGCGCCAGCAGCACAGGACGGGTAGCTAACTATGGCTACACCTTC.